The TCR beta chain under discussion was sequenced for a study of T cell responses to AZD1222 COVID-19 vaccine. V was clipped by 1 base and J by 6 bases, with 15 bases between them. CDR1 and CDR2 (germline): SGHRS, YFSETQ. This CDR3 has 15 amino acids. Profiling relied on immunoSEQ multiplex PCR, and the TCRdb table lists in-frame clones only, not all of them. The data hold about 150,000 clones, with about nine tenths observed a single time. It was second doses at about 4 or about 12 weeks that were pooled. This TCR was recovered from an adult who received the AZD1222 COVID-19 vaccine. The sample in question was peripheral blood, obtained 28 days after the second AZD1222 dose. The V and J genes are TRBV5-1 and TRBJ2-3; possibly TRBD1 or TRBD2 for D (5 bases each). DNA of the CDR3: TGCGCCAGCAGCTTGAGGGACGGTGGCGTGGATACGCAGTATTTT. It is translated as CASSLRDGGVDTQYF. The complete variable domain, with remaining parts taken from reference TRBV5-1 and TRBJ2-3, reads KAGVTQTPRYLIKTRGQQVTLSCSPISGHRSVSWYQQTPGQGLQFLFEYFSETQRNKGNFPGRFSGRQFSNSRSEMNVSTLELGDSALYLCASSLRDGGVDTQYFGPGTRLTVL.